This is a list of T cell receptor beta chains from one sample in a study of blood T cell repertoires in COVID-19. Generated by immunoSEQ multiplex PCR, the TCRdb table keeps only in-frame clones and is missing some. Of 70,000 to 85,000 clones in the sample, about 89% were seen once. The sample taken for sequencing was peripheral blood. The receptors were gathered from a woman aged 55-69 years with acute or convalescent COVID-19. Both conserved end residues are part of each CDR3. A D gene is named only where the DNA matches it firmly. Size tells how often a clone was seen (once, few, many) or the class of an expanded clone, and some rows leave it out.

cdr3_aa | cdr3_nt | j_call | clone_size | d_call | v_call
CASSSTRDTQYF | TGTGCCAGCAGCTCGACTCGGGATACGCAGTATTTT | TRBJ2-3 | NA | NA | TRBV7-2
CASSPTGEGYGYTF | TGTGCCAGCTCCCCAACAGGGGAAGGCTATGGCTACACCTTC | TRBJ1-2 | NA | TRBD1 | TRBV18
CASTPDSAQPQHF | TGTGCCAGCACCCCGGACAGTGCCCAGCCCCAGCATTTT | TRBJ1-5 | once | NA | TRBV12-3/TRBV12-4
CATGTGEGGELFF | TGTGCCACCGGGACAGGGGAAGGCGGGGAGCTGTTTTTT | TRBJ2-2 | NA | TRBD1 | TRBV10-3
CASSLAGVVYNEQFF | TGTGCCAGCAGCTTGGCCGGGGTAGTCTACAATGAGCAGTTCTTC | TRBJ2-1 | NA | NA | TRBV5-4
CASSLGVLGEKLFF | TGCGCCAGCAGTCTAGGGGTTTTAGGAGAAAAACTGTTTTTT | TRBJ1-4 | once | NA | TRBV5-1
CASSIKGARGSYNEQFF | TGTGCCAGTAGTATAAAGGGGGCGAGGGGCTCCTACAATGAGCAGTTCTTC | TRBJ2-1 | NA | TRBD1 | TRBV19
CASSPTSGRIYEQYF | TGTGCCAGCAGTCCTACTAGCGGGAGGATCTACGAGCAGTACTTC | TRBJ2-7 | NA | TRBD2 | TRBV7-8
CASSSQGDQPQHF | TGTGCCAGCAGCTCACAGGGGGATCAGCCCCAGCATTTT | TRBJ1-5 | NA | TRBD1 | TRBV7-2
CASSGGGTVNNEQFF | TGTGCCAGCAGCGGAGGAGGGACGGTCAACAATGAGCAGTTCTTC | TRBJ2-1 | NA | NA | TRBV7-2
CASSLEVRTEAFF | TGTGCCAGCAGCTTGGAGGTTAGGACTGAAGCTTTCTTT | TRBJ1-1 | once | NA | TRBV11-2
CASSLSLAERTNEQFF | TGTGCCAGCAGCTTATCCCTAGCGGAGCGGACGAATGAGCAGTTCTTC | TRBJ2-1 | once | TRBD2 | TRBV7-2
CASSFAGLADNEQFF | TGTGCCAGCAGCTTCGCGGGACTAGCGGATAATGAGCAGTTCTTC | TRBJ2-1 | NA | TRBD2 | TRBV7-9
CASSFQGAGDTQYF | TGTGCCAGCAGCTTTCAGGGGGCAGGAGATACGCAGTATTTT | TRBJ2-3 | once | TRBD1 | TRBV11-3
CASSQDRVRNEQFF | TGCGCCAGCAGCCAGGACAGGGTAAGGAATGAGCAGTTCTTC | TRBJ2-1 | NA | TRBD1 | TRBV5-1